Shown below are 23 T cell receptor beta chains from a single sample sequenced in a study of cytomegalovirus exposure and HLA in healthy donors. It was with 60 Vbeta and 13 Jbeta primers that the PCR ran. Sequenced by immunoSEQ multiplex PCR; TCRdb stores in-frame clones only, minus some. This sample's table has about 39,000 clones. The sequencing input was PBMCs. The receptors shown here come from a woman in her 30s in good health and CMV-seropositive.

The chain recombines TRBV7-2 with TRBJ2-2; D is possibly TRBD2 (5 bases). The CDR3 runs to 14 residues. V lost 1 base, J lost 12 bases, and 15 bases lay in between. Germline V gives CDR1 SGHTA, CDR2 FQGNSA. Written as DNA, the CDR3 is TGTGCCAGCAGCTTAGACCCCGGGGTTAAGAAGCTGTTTTTT. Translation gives CASSLDPGVKKLFF.

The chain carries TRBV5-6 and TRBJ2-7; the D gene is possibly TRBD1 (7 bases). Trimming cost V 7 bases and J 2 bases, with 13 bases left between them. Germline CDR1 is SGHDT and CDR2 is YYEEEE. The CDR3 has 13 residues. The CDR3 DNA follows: TGTGCCAGCGGAGGGGACAGAGCCTACGAGCAGTACTTC. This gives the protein CASGGDRAYEQYF.

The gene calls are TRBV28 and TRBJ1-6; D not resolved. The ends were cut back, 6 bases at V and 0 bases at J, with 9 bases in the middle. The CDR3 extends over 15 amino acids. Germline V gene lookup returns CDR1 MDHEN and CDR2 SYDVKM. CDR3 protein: CASRLRSSYNSPLHF. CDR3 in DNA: TGTGCCAGCAGACTCCGAAGCTCCTATAATTCACCCCTCCACTTT.

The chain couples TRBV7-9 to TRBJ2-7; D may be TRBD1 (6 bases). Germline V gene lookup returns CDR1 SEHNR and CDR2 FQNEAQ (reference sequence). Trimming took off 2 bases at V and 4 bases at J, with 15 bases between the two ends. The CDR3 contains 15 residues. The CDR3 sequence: CASSLRDIVEYEQYF. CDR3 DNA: TGTGCCAGCAGCTTACGGGACATCGTGGAATACGAGCAGTACTTC.

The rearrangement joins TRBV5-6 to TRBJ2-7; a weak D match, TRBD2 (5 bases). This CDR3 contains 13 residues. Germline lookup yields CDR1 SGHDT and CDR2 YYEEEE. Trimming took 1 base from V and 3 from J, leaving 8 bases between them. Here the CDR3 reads CASSLPGFYEQYF. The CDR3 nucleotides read TGTGCCAGCAGCTTGCCGGGATTCTACGAGCAGTACTTC.

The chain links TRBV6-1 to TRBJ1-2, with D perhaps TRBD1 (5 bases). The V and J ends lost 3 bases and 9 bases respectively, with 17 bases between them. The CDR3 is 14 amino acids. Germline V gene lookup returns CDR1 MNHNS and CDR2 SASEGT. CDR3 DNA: TGTGCCAGCAGTGACGACAGTTATTATGGAAGCTACACCTTC. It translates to CASSDDSYYGSYTF.

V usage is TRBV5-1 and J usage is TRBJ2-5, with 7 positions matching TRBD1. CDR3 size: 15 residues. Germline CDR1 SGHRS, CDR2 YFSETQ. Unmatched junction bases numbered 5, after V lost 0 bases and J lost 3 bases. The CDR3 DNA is TGCGCCAGCAGCTTGGGGAGGACAGGTGAAGAGACCCAGTACTTC. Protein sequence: CASSLGRTGEETQYF.

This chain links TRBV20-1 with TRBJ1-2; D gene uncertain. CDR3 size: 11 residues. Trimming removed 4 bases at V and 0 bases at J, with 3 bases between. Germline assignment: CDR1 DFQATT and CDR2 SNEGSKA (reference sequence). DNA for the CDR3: TGCAGTGCTACCACTAACTATGGCTACACCTTC. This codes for CSATTNYGYTF.

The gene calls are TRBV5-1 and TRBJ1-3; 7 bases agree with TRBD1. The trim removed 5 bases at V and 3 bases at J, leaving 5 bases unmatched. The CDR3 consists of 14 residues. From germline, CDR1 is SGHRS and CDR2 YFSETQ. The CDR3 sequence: CASRPGTVGNTIYF. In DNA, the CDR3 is TGCGCCAGCAGACCCGGGACAGTTGGAAACACCATATATTTT.

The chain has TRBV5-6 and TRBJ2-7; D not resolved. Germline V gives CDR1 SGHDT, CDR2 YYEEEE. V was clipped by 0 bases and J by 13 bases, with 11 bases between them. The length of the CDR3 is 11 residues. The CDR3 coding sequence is TGTGCCAGCAGCTTGGATCAGGTGCAATACTTC. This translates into CASSLDQVQYF.

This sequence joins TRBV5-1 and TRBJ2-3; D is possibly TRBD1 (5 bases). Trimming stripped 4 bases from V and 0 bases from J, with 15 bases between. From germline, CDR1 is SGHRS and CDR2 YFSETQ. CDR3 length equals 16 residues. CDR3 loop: CASSEYQGGSTDTQYF. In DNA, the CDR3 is TGCGCCAGCAGCGAATACCAGGGTGGTAGCACAGATACGCAGTATTTT.

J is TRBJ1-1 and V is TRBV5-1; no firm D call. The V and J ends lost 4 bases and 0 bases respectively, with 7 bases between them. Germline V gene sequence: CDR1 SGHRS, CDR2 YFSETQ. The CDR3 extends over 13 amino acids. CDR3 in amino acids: CASSAELNTEAFF. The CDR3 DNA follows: TGCGCCAGCAGCGCGGAACTGAACACTGAAGCTTTCTTT.

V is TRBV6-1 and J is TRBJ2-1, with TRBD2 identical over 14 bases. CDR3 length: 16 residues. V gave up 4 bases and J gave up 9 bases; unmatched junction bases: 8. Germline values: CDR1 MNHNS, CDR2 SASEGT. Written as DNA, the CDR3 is TGTGCCAGCAGTGCCCCTCCGGGACTAGCGGGGGTTGAGCAGTTCTTC. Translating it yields CASSAPPGLAGVEQFF.

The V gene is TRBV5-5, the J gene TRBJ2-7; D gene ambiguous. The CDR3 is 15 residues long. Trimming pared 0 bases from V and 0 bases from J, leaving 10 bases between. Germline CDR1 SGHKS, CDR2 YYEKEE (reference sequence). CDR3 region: CASSLVAVSSYEQYF. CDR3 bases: TGTGCCAGCAGCTTGGTGGCAGTTTCCTCCTACGAGCAGTACTTC.

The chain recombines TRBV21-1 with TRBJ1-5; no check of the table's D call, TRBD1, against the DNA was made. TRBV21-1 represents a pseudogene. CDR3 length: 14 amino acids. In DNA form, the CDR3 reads TGTGCCAGCAGCAAAGCGGCAGGCCCAGGGCCCCAGCATTTT. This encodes CASSKAAGPGPQHF.

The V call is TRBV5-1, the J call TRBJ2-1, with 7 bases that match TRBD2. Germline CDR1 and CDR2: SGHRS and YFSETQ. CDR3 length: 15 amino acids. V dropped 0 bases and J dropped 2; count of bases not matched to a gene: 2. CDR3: CASSLVGGAYNEQFF. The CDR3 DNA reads TGCGCCAGCAGCTTGGTTGGGGGGGCCTACAATGAGCAGTTCTTC.

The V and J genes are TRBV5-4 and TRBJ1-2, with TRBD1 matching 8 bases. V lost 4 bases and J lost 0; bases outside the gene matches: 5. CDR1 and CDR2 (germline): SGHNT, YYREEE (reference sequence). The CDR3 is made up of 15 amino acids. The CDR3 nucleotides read TGTGCCAGCAGCACCCGGACAGGGCCTAACTATGGCTACACCTTC. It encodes CASSTRTGPNYGYTF. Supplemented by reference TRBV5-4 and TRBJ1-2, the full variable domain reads ETGVTQSPTHLIKTRGQQVTLRCSSQSGHNTVSWYQQALGQGPQFIFQYYREEENGRGNFPPRFSGLQFPNYSSELNVNALELDDSALYLCASSTRTGPNYGYTFGSGTRLTVV.

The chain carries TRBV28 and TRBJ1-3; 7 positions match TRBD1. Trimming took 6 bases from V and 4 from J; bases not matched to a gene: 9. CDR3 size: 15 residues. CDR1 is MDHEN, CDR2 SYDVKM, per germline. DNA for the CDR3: TGTGCCAGCAGATATACGACAGGGCCCGGAAACACCATATATTTT. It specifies CASRYTTGPGNTIYF.

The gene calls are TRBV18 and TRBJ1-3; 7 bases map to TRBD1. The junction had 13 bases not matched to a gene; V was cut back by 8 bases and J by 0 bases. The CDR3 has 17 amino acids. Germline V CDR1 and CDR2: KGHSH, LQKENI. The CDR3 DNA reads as TGTGCCAGCGAAGACAGGGTATCAAGTAACTCTGGAAACACCATATATTTT. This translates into CASEDRVSSNSGNTIYF.

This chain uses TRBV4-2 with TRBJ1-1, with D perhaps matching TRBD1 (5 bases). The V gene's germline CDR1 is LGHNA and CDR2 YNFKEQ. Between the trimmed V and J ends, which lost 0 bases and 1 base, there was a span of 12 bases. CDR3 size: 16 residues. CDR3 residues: CASSQDWGGSNTEAFF. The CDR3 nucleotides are TGTGCCAGCAGCCAAGATTGGGGCGGATCGAACACTGAAGCTTTCTTT.

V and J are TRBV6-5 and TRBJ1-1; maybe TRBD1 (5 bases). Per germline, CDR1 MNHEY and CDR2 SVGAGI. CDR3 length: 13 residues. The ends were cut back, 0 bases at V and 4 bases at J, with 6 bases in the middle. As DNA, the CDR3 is TGTGCCAGCAGTTACTCAAGGGGCACTGAAGCTTTCTTT. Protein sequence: CASSYSRGTEAFF.

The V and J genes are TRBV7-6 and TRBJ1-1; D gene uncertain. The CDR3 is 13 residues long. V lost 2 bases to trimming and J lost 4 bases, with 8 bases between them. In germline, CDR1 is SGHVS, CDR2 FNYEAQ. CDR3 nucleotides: TGTGCCAGCAGCTTATCCGGGGTCACTGAAGCTTTCTTT. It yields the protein CASSLSGVTEAFF.

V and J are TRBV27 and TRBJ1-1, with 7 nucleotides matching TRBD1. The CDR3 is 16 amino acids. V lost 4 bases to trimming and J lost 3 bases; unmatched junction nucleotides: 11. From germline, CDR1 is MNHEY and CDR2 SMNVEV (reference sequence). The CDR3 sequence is CASSSYPGQSYTEAFF. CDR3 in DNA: TGTGCCAGCAGTTCTTACCCGGGACAGAGCTACACTGAAGCTTTCTTT.